This T cell receptor beta chain is from a study of cytomegalovirus exposure and HLA in healthy donors. In the study overall: From HLA-typed donors, an early data release held about 85 million unique TCRs. General study points: Later analysis revealed greater clonal expansion in HLA-associated TCR beta chains than in equally common others. Researchers counted roughly 150 TCR beta chains as cytomegalovirus-associated.

About this clone: The antigen remains undetermined.

Primers: 60 Vbeta forward and 13 Jbeta reverse. Authors' analysis steps: In a later analysis, the count reached tens of millions of unique TCR beta chains, with approximately 11 million shared. Here immunoSEQ multiplex PCR was the method, and the copy in TCRdb shows in-frame clones only, minus some. Clonal size and the V and J genes are those of that table, whereas D and trimming came from the DNA. Of about 160,000 clones listed, 80% to 85% are singletons. Trimming pared 5 bases from V and 7 bases from J, leaving 14 bases between. The CDR3 length is 13 residues. Per germline, CDR1 SGHNT and CDR2 YENEEA.

Sample: PBMCs. This TCR derives from a male donor in good health and CMV-seropositive. V and J are TRBV11-3 and TRBJ1-1; tentative D call: TRBD1 (6 bases). CDR3 loop: CASSAGQQGEAFF. CDR3 sequence (DNA): TGTGCCAGCAGCGCTGGACAGCAGGGTGAAGCTTTCTTT.